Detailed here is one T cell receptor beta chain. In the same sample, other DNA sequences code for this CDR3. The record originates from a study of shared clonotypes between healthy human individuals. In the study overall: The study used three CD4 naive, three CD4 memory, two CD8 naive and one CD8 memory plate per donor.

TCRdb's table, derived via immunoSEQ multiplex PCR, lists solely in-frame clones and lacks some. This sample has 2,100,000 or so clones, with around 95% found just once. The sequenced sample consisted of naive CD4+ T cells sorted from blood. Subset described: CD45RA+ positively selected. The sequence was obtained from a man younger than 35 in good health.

As DNA, the CDR3 is TGTGCCAGCAGCCCCGGGACAGTTAGCAATCAGCCCCAGCATTTT. This codes for CASSPGTVSNQPQHF. The rearrangement uses TRBV28 and TRBJ1-5; TRBD1 matches at 7 bases. Germline assignment: CDR1 MDHEN and CDR2 SYDVKM. Unmatched junction bases numbered 5, after V lost 6 bases and J lost 0 bases. This CDR3 is built from 15 residues.